Below, 25 T cell receptor beta chains from the same sample are listed, as sequenced in a study of shared clonotypes between healthy human individuals (dated by TCRdb to 2020 to 2021). The receptor library was made with the immunoSEQ multiplex PCR assay. TCRdb took this table from immuneACCESS and kept in-frame rearrangements with V and J called. Such tables lack part of the clones; where checked against another copy, unresolved V genes explain under half of the gap, and the rest is unexplained. The table for this sample lists 2,500,000 or so clones; 85% to 95% of them were counted only once. The ten largest account for 0.14% of the sample. The specimen was naive CD4+ T cells sorted from blood. The sample's cell subset or site label, in plain terms: CD45RA+ positively selected. The receptors here all came from a man between 18 and 35 years old in good health.

V is TRBV7-9 and J is TRBJ2-1, with TRBD1 identical over 8 bases. The trim removed 7 bases at V and 2 bases at J, leaving 13 bases unmatched. There are 17 residues in the CDR3. The V gene's germline CDR1 is SEHNR and CDR2 FQNEAQ (reference sequence). DNA for the CDR3: TGTGCCAGCAACATACGACAGGGGCAGGGGCCCTACAATGAGCAGTTCTTC. It is translated as CASNIRQGQGPYNEQFF.

The chain links TRBV5-1 to TRBJ2-2; no definite D call. Germline V gene sequence: CDR1 SGHRS, CDR2 YFSETQ. The CDR3 runs to 15 residues. V lost 2 bases, J lost 0 bases, and 8 bases lay in between. The CDR3 nucleotides are TGCGCCAGCAGCTTCAGAGAGACGAACACCGGGGAGCTGTTTTTT. Residues: CASSFRETNTGELFF. Looking up the rest from reference TRBV5-1 and TRBJ2-2 gives the full variable domain: KAGVTQTPRYLIKTRGQQVTLSCSPISGHRSVSWYQQTPGQGLQFLFEYFSETQRNKGNFPGRFSGRQFSNSRSEMNVSTLELGDSALYLCASSFRETNTGELFFGEGSRLTVL.

The chain joins TRBV18 to TRBJ2-2; no clear D. The CDR3 sequence is 13 residues long. CDR1 and CDR2 (germline): KGHSH, LQKENI. V lost 2 bases, J lost 5 bases, and 6 bases lay in between. This chain's CDR3 is CASSPSLTGELFF. Here the CDR3 DNA reads TGTGCCAGCTCACCATCGCTTACCGGGGAGCTGTTTTTT. Filled out from reference TRBV18 and TRBJ2-2, the complete variable domain reads NAGVMQNPRHLVRRRGQEARLRCSPMKGHSHVYWYRQLPEEGLKFMVYLQKENIIDESGMPKERFSAEFPKEGPSILRIQQVVRGDSAAYFCASSPSLTGELFFGEGSRLTVL.

This clone was seen just once. J is TRBJ2-3 and V is TRBV7-2; 8 bases are shared with TRBD2. The junction had 16 bases not matched to a gene; V was cut back by 5 bases and J by 15 bases. The CDR3 is 14 amino acids. The germline CDR1 and CDR2 sequences are SGHTA and FQGNSA. CDR3 bases: TGTGCCAGCAGCCCTCAGGGCGGAGCGGGAGATAGATATTTT. Its translation: CASSPQGGAGDRYF.

The chain has TRBV5-4 and TRBJ2-5, with 7 bases aligning to TRBD1. The V gene end was trimmed by 3 bases and the J gene end by 6 bases; junction bases not matched to a gene: 5. Germline V CDR1 and CDR2: SGHNT, YYREEE (reference sequence). The CDR3 is made up of 13 amino acids. CDR3 nucleotide sequence: TGTGCCAGCAGCTGGGACAGCCCGCAGACCCAGTACTTC. Residues: CASSWDSPQTQYF.

V gene TRBV9 combines with J gene TRBJ1-6; D ambiguous. Germline CDR1 and CDR2: SGDLS and YYNGEE. This CDR3 has 15 residues. Trimming stripped 3 bases from V and 7 bases from J, with 14 bases between. The CDR3 loop reads CASSARTTPNSPLHF. CDR3 DNA sequence: TGTGCCAGCAGCGCCCGAACCACCCCGAATTCACCCCTCCACTTT.

This chain uses TRBV6-6 with TRBJ1-2; no clear D. The CDR3 sequence is 14 residues long. Germline V lookup: CDR1 MNHNY, CDR2 SVGAGI (reference sequence). Trimming left V 2 bases short and J 3 bases short, with 10 bases between. The CDR3, as DNA: TGTGCCAGCAGTTACGAGAGGGTAGACTATGGCTACACCTTC. Its translation is CASSYERVDYGYTF.

The rearrangement uses TRBV7-9 and TRBJ1-2; 11 positions match TRBD1. The V segment lost 9 bases and the J segment 6 bases; nucleotides outside the gene matches: 6. This CDR3 is built from 13 residues. The germline V gene encodes CDR1 SEHNR and CDR2 FQNEAQ (reference sequence). As DNA, the CDR3 is TGTGCCAGTAGGGGACAGGGGGTTCATGGCTACACCTTC. It specifies CASRGQGVHGYTF.

The chain joins TRBV30 to TRBJ2-7; 10 positions agree with TRBD2. V gave up 5 bases and J gave up 2 bases; unmatched junction bases: 6. Germline V lookup: CDR1 GTSNPN, CDR2 SVGIG (reference sequence). This CDR3 spans 14 amino acids. The chain's CDR3 is CAWASGSLAYEQYF. The CDR3 nucleotides are TGTGCCTGGGCTAGCGGGAGCTTGGCCTACGAGCAGTACTTC. Full variable domain (missing parts from reference TRBV30 and TRBJ2-7): SQTIHQWPATLVQPVGSPLSLECTVEGTSNPNLYWYRQAAGRGLQLLFYSVGIGQISSEVPQNLSASRPQDRQFILSSKKLLLSDSGFYLCAWASGSLAYEQYFGPGTRLTVT.

This clone turned up a few times. J is TRBJ1-1 and V is TRBV30; D remains unclear. Trimming removed 1 base at V and 3 bases at J, with 9 bases between. Per the germline V gene, CDR1 is GTSNPN and CDR2 is SVGIG (reference sequence). The length of the CDR3 is 13 residues. The CDR3 DNA is TGTGCCTGGAGTGGGACCCCTTACACTGAAGCTTTCTTT. Translation: CAWSGTPYTEAFF.

J is TRBJ2-5 and V is TRBV10-3, with 9 bases lining up with TRBD1. The CDR3 contains 13 residues. Trimming took 11 bases from V and 0 from J; bases not matched to a gene: 4. CDR1 and CDR2 (germline): ENHRY, SYGVKD. DNA of the CDR3: TGTGCCGCTGGGACAGGGAACCAAGAGACCCAGTACTTC. The encoded protein is CAAGTGNQETQYF.

This clone was counted between two and nine times. The chain uses TRBV6-5 and TRBJ1-1; TRBD1 matches at 7 bases. The CDR3 has 13 residues. The V segment lost 8 bases and the J segment 2 bases; nucleotides outside the gene matches: 5. CDR1 and CDR2 from the germline V gene are MNHEY and SVGAGI. CDR3 region: CASGGTANTEAFF. The DNA for the CDR3 is TGTGCCAGCGGGGGGACAGCAAACACTGAAGCTTTCTTT.

The chain carries TRBV28 and TRBJ1-2; TRBD1 agrees at 7 bases. The CDR3 is made up of 13 amino acids. Germline V gene data show CDR1 as MDHEN and CDR2 as SYDVKM. The junction had 6 bases not matched to a gene; V was cut back by 6 bases and J by 5 bases. CDR3 nucleotides: TGTGCCAGCAGGCCGGGACAGATTTATGGCTACACCTTC. Translation: CASRPGQIYGYTF.

The chain couples TRBV18 to TRBJ2-7; 11 bases map to TRBD2. The CDR3 has 16 residues. Germline CDR1 reads KGHSH; CDR2 reads LQKENI. Trimming removed 3 bases from V and 3 bases from J; junction bases left unmatched: 7. CDR3 sequence (DNA): TGTGCCAGCTCACCGCTACTAGCGGGAGATGTCTACGAGCAGTACTTC. Translation gives CASSPLLAGDVYEQYF.

This chain uses TRBV7-9 with TRBJ2-6; D remains unclear. V shed 5 bases and J shed 2 bases, with 13 bases lying between them. Germline assignment: CDR1 SEHNR and CDR2 FQNEAQ (reference sequence). CDR3 size: 16 residues. This CDR3 is CASSRAPIAGANVLTF. The CDR3 DNA reads TGTGCCAGCAGCCGGGCACCAATAGCTGGGGCCAACGTCCTGACTTTC.

This sequence joins TRBV18 and TRBJ2-7; unclear D gene. Trimming left V 3 bases short and J 3 bases short, with 12 bases between. This CDR3 contains 14 residues. Germline V CDR1 and CDR2: KGHSH, LQKENI. CDR3 region: CASSPEAGFYEQYF. The CDR3, as DNA: TGTGCCAGCTCACCCGAAGCTGGTTTCTACGAGCAGTACTTC.

The chain carries TRBV28 and TRBJ1-5, with 7 bases lining up with TRBD1. This CDR3 has 14 amino acids. Germline V gives CDR1 MDHEN, CDR2 SYDVKM. J gave up 3 bases and V 2 bases, and 1 base lay outside the gene matches. As DNA, the CDR3 is TGTGCCAGCAGTTTAACAGGGGACAATCAGCCCCAGCATTTT. It translates to CASSLTGDNQPQHF.

The chain has TRBV2 and TRBJ2-2, with TRBD2 matching 16 bases. V lost 4 bases and J lost 6; bases outside the gene matches: 5. The germline CDR1 and CDR2 sequences are SNHLY and FYNNEI. The CDR3 is 17 residues long. The CDR3 DNA reads TGTGCCAGCAGTGTCTTCGGGACTAGCGGGAGGGCCGGGGAGCTGTTTTTT. Protein product: CASSVFGTSGRAGELFF.

The chain has TRBV2 and TRBJ1-2, with TRBD1 matching over 8 bases. V dropped 5 bases and J dropped 4; count of bases not matched to a gene: 6. The CDR3 runs 14 residues. CDR1 and CDR2 (germline): SNHLY, FYNNEI. The DNA of the CDR3 is TGTGCCAGCAGTTTGACAGGGGTCGGCTATGGCTACACCTTC. Residues: CASSLTGVGYGYTF. The whole variable domain, remainder taken from reference TRBV2 and TRBJ1-2, is EPEVTQTPSHQVTQMGQEVILRCVPISNHLYFYWYRQILGQKVEFLVSFYNNEISEKSEIFDDQFSVERPDGSNFTLKIRSTKLEDSAMYFCASSLTGVGYGYTFGSGTRLTVV.

This clone was counted between two and nine times. The sample has other DNA sequences that encode this CDR3 too. The V call is TRBV9, the J call TRBJ1-5; D not certain. The germline V gene encodes CDR1 SGDLS and CDR2 YYNGEE. The CDR3 spans 13 residues. Trimming took off 0 bases at V and 4 bases at J, with 5 bases between the two ends. The CDR3 protein is CASSVGQNQPQHF. CDR3 nucleotide sequence: TGTGCCAGCAGCGTAGGGCAAAATCAGCCCCAGCATTTT.

V is TRBV9 and J is TRBJ2-2, with D possibly TRBD1 on 5 matching bases. With 1 base removed from V and 5 bases from J, the gap between germline ends came to 21 bases. CDR3 length: 18 residues. The germline gives CDR1 SGDLS, CDR2 YYNGEE. DNA of the CDR3: TGTGCCAGCAGCGTATCTGGAATGTTTTGGGGCTTAACCGGGGAGCTGTTTTTT. Its translation: CASSVSGMFWGLTGELFF. The full variable domain, with the rest looked up from reference TRBV9 and TRBJ2-2, is DSGVTQTPKHLITATGQRVTLRCSPRSGDLSVYWYQQSLDQGLQFLIQYYNGEERAKGNILERFSAQQFPDLHSELNLSSLELGDSALYFCASSVSGMFWGLTGELFFGEGSRLTVL.

The chain carries TRBV6-5 and TRBJ1-1; tentative D call: TRBD1 (5 bases). The germline V gene encodes CDR1 MNHEY and CDR2 SVGAGI. V shed 2 bases and J shed 3 bases, with 13 bases lying between them. CDR3 length: 15 amino acids. CDR3 residues: CASSYEGRGDTEAFF. In DNA form, the CDR3 reads TGTGCCAGCAGTTACGAGGGGCGCGGGGACACTGAAGCTTTCTTT.

The rearrangement links TRBV4-1 to TRBJ2-7; D is ambiguous. This CDR3 has 15 residues. The germline CDR1 and CDR2 sequences are MGHRA and YSYEKL. V gave up 4 bases and J gave up 3 bases, with 16 bases separating them. The chain's CDR3 is CASSLSTDADYEQYF. The DNA of the CDR3 is TGCGCCAGCAGCCTAAGCACCGACGCCGACTACGAGCAGTACTTC.

Remarks on this clone: This sample also contains other DNA sequences that code for the same CDR3. The chain couples TRBV7-2 to TRBJ2-1, with 11 bases fitting TRBD2. CDR1 and CDR2 (germline): SGHTA, FQGNSA. The ends lost 4 bases at V and 7 bases at J; junction bases unmatched: 6. The CDR3 contains 15 residues. The CDR3 DNA follows: TGTGCCAGCAGCTCTCGACTAGCGGGATCAAATGAGCAGTTCTTC. Translating it yields CASSSRLAGSNEQFF.

The chain is built from TRBV7-2 and TRBJ2-7; no clear D. V lost 2 bases and J lost 0, with 17 bases in between. Germline lookup yields CDR1 SGHTA and CDR2 FQGNSA. This CDR3 has 17 residues. CDR3 in amino acids: CASSLHVGGLSSYEQYF. The CDR3 region has the DNA TGTGCCAGCAGCTTACATGTCGGCGGCCTGAGCTCCTACGAGCAGTACTTC.